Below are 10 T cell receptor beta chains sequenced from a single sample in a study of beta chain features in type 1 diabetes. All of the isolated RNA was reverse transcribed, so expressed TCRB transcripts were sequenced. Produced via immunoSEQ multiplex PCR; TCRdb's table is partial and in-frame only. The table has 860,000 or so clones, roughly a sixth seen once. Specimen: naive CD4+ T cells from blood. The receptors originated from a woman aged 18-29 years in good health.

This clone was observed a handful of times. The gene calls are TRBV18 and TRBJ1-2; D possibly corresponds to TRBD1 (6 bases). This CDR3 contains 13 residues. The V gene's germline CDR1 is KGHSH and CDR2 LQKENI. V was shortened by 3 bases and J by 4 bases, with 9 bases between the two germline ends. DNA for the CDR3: TGTGCCAGCTCACCGGACAGCCTCTATGGCTACACCTTC. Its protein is CASSPDSLYGYTF.

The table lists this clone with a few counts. This chain's CDR3 is CASSGPGASSYNEQFF. As DNA, the CDR3 is TGTGCCAGCAGTGGACCTGGGGCCAGCTCCTACAATGAGCAGTTCTTC. J is TRBJ2-1 and V is TRBV25-1; D may be TRBD1 (5 bases). This CDR3 region has 16 residues. V lost 4 bases, J lost 0 bases, and 13 bases lay in between. Germline loops: CDR1 MGHDK, CDR2 SYGVNS.

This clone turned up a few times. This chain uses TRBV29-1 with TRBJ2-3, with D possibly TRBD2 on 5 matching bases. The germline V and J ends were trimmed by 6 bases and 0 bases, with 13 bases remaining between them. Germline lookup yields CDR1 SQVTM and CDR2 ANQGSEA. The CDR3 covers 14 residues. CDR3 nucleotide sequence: TGCAGCGTCGGAAAGGGAGTTAGCACAGATACGCAGTATTTT. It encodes CSVGKGVSTDTQYF.

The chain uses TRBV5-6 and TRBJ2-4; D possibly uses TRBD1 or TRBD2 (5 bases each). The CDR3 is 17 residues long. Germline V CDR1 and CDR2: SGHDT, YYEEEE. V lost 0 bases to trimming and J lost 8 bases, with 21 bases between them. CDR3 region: CASSLVSGTHGWDIQYF. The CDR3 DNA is TGTGCCAGCAGCTTGGTTTCAGGGACCCACGGGTGGGACATTCAGTACTTC.

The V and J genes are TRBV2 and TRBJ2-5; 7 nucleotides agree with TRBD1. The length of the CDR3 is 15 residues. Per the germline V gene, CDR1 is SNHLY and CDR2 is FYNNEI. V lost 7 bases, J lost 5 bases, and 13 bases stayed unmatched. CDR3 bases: TGTGCCAGCAAACAGGGGCGGCTAGACGGGGAGACCCAGTACTTC. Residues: CASKQGRLDGETQYF.

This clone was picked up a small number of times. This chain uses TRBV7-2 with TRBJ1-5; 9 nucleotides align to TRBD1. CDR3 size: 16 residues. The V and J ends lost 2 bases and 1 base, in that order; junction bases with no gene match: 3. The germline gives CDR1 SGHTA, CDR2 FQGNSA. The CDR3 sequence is CASSLKDRGSNQPQHF. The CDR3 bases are TGTGCCAGCAGCTTAAAGGACAGGGGAAGCAATCAGCCCCAGCATTTT.

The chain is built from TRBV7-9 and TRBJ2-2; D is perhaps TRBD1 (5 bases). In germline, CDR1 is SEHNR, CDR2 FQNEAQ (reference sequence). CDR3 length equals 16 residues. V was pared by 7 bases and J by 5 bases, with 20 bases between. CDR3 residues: CASTRDSRLRTGELFF. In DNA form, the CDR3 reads TGTGCCAGCACCCGTGACAGTCGGCTTAGGACCGGGGAGCTGTTTTTT.

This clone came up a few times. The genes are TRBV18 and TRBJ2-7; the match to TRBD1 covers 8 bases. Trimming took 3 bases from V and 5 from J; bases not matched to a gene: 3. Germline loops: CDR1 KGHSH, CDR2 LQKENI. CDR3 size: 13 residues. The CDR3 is CASSPDRGNEQYF. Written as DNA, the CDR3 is TGTGCCAGCTCACCCGACAGGGGCAACGAGCAGTACTTC.

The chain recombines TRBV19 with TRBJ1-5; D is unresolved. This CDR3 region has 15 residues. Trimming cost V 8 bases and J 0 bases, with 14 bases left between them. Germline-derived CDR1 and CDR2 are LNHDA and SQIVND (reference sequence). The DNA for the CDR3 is TGTGCCAGTTCCTCGAGAGCAGATAGCAATCAGCCCCAGCATTTT. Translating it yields CASSSRADSNQPQHF.

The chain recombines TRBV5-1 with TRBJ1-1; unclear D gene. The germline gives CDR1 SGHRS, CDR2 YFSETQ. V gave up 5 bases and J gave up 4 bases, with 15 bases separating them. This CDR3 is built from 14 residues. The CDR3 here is CASSPPVSSTEAFF. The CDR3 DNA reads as TGCGCCAGCAGTCCACCCGTATCTTCCACTGAAGCTTTCTTT.